This T cell receptor (beta chain) was documented in a study of cytomegalovirus exposure and HLA in healthy donors (TCRdb year 2017). As for the study more broadly: According to a later analysis, the 120 or so validation repertoires were produced on the same platform as the roughly 720 repertoires of the first cohort. Besides the first cohort of 500 to 700 subjects, a separate validation cohort made up of some 110 different subjects was used. To predict cytomegalovirus infection status, the study combined high-throughput TCR immunosequencing, statistical association of individual TCRs with disease status, and machine learning. The study was designed to test whether signatures of past pathogen exposure could be identified by cataloging public T cell receptors.

The CDR3 runs 15 amino acids, cysteine and phenylalanine included. The DNA shown is the 45-base CDR3, in frame from base 1. Sequences MNHNS (CDR1) and SASEGT (CDR2) are obtained from the germline V gene. Trimming costs V 10 bases and J 1 base, and their ends lie 19 bases apart. Broader findings and caveats from the paper: The study gave a list of more than 150 TCR beta chains associated with cytomegalovirus. All 120 or so repertoires were used to score co-occurrence in the validation cohort in a later analysis, because that analysis had no HLA typing for the cohort. Subsequent analysis determined that TCRs grouped into clusters in the first cohort also showed a tendency toward co-occurrence across the roughly 110 validation repertoires, and approximately 94% of cluster scores exceeded 0. The authors suggested that the approach could potentially be generalized to other disease states and immunological phenotypes. While some public TCRs were present in many individuals, most TCR sequences turned up only very rarely across donors. Cytomegalovirus status was reported to be diagnosed by the classifier with high specificity and sensitivity in both the original and validation cohorts. A few of the identified cytomegalovirus-associated TCR beta chains were confirmed in vitro to be specific for cytomegalovirus antigens.

With respect to this clone: Its cognate antigen has yet to be identified. No quality values exist for individual bases; no much larger clone is one base distant.

Library construction relied on the immunoSEQ multiplex PCR assay. For the original study's pipeline: A statistical classification framework was built to diagnose cytomegalovirus status from the catalog of TCR beta chain sequences. Entries here come from immuneACCESS through TCRdb and include only in-frame sequences with V and J called. Some clones fail to appear in such tables; in the studies checked, an unresolved V gene covers under half of the shortfall, and the cause of the remainder is unknown. V, J and clone size derive from that table, while D and trimming were established from the DNA sequence. Across this sample there are 110,000 or so clones, with under 97% seen only once. The ten largest clones capture approximately 0.67% of the sample. The donors were included in the validation cohort of approximately 120 subjects, a group kept apart from the approximately 670-subject first cohort.

This chain joins TRBV6-1 to TRBJ1-1; TRBD1 is possibly the D segment (6 matching bases). The TCR was taken from a woman under 30 in good health and CMV-seronegative. The sample was PBMCs. The CDR3 amino acid sequence is: CANEPPTRGNTEAFF. The base sequence is TGTGCCAACGAACCGCCGACCAGGGGGAACACTGAAGCTTTCTTT.